A single sample gave rise to the 2 T cell receptor beta chains below, sequenced in a study of T cells in Graves' hyperthyroidism and ophthalmopathy (dated by TCRdb to the late 2010s). The receptor library was made with multiplex PCR. Sequenced using an Illumina HiSeq 2000. The TCR beta CDR3 regions were amplified from RNA transcripts. The TCR CDR3 was subjected to a first round of RT-PCR using the HTBI primer set and the Qiagen OneStep RT-PCR kit. TCRdb handled the public reads itself, with Q25 trimming in fastp and clone calling in MiXCR, and kept productive beta chains. Every distinct CDR3 protein forms one entry, paired with its most common genes and DNA. Here the sample has about 290,000 distinct CDR3 sequences; about 18% occur a single time. Over 45% of the sample is held by the ten biggest clonotypes. Input material: blood. All receptors come from an older woman with Graves' ophthalmopathy.

This clonotype was recorded many times. The chain couples TRBV11-2 to TRBJ2-5; D could derive from TRBD1 or TRBD2 (5 bases each). Germline CDR1 is SGHAT and CDR2 is FQNNGV. V lost 5 bases to trimming and J lost 5 bases, with 18 bases between them. This CDR3 comprises 15 residues. The CDR3 DNA follows: TGTGCCAGCAGCCGTGCCGGGACGGGCGGGGAGACCCAGTACTTC. Protein: CASSRAGTGGETQYF.

There are many counts of this clonotype. This rearrangement joins TRBV2 to TRBJ1-3; 7 nucleotides agree with TRBD1. This CDR3 contains 13 residues. Germline-derived CDR1 and CDR2 are SNHLY and FYNNEI. The V and J ends lost 8 bases and 4 bases, in that order; junction bases with no gene match: 5. CDR3 protein: CASGGDSGNTIYF. As DNA, the CDR3 is TGTGCCAGCGGCGGGGACAGCGGAAACACCATATATTTT.